This T cell receptor (beta chain) was found in a study of blood T cells in healthy people across ages. Whole-study findings and limits: With unsorted PBMCs, a conclusive comparison of naive versus antigen-experienced cells was not possible.

A sample-barcoded 5' primer and a J-beta primer mix were used in a second PCR of roughly 7 to 11 cycles. Each cDNA molecule was tagged by a template-switch adaptor with 12 random nucleotides. TCRdb fed the 5' RACE reads into MiXCR, producing one record per CDR3 protein. This table holds hundreds of thousands of distinct CDR3 sequences, around 31% found once. The CDR3 spans 14 residues. J was trimmed by 6 bases and V by 0 bases; bases with no gene match: 5. Germline CDR1 is DFQATT and CDR2 is SNEGSKA (reference sequence). Details on this clonotype: Its target is not known.

The TCR comes from a woman older than 75 in good health. The J gene is TRBJ2-1, the V gene TRBV20-1, with 7 bases aligning to TRBD2. Material for sequencing was blood. DNA for the CDR3: TGCAGTGCTAGAGAGGGCGGGAGTCCCAATGAGCAGTTCTTC. This encodes CSAREGGSPNEQFF.